This T cell receptor (beta chain) is from a study of tumor-infiltrating lymphocytes in oesophageal squamous cell carcinoma. MiXCR was run by TCRdb on the PCR reads, yielding one entry per CDR3 protein. The sample comprises about 21,000 distinct CDR3 sequences, roughly two fifths of which are singletons, and around two fifths rests with the top ten. This clonotype showed up just a few times. Germline assignment: CDR1 KGHSH and CDR2 LQKENI. V was cut by 1 base and J by 4 bases, with 11 bases left in between. CDR3 length equals 15 residues. The chain links TRBV18 to TRBJ1-5; possibly TRBD1 for D (5 bases). The sequence came from a male donor with esophageal squamous cell carcinoma. Sequencing input: esophageal tumor tissue. The CDR3 here is CASSPLSGGNQPQHF. The DNA for the CDR3 is TGTGCCAGCTCACCACTCTCCGGGGGTAATCAGCCCCAGCATTTT.